This T cell receptor (beta chain) was recorded in a study of Graves' ophthalmopathy and Graves' hyperthyroidism. Scientists amplified the TCR beta CDR3 regions from RNA transcripts. Investigators did first-round RT-PCR with HTBI primers, then second-round multiplex PCR. TCRdb recomputed calls from the multiplex PCR reads with MiXCR, one row per CDR3 protein. The sample has roughly 230,000 distinct CDR3 sequences; approximately 21% are singletons. The CDR3 is 15 amino acids. CDR1 is MGHRA, CDR2 YSYEKL, per germline. V was shortened by 4 bases and J by 4 bases, with 14 bases between the two germline ends. This clonotype was detected once.

The rearrangement links TRBV4-1 to TRBJ2-1; D gene uncertain. What was sequenced was peripheral blood. The origin of this receptor is a woman aged 45-65 years with Graves' ophthalmopathy. Here the CDR3 reads CASSLAVGRYNEQFF. The CDR3 DNA is TGCGCCAGCAGCCTAGCAGTCGGCCGGTACAATGAGCAGTTCTTC.